Listed below are T cell receptor beta chains from one sample, sequenced in a study of T-cell reconstitution after alpha-beta-depleted transplantation in children. MiXCR, applied by TCRdb to the PCR reads, yields one record per CDR3 protein. The repertoire consists of fewer than 500,000 distinct CDR3 sequences, with around two fifths occurring once and the leading ten covering 27%. Specimen: PBMCs, collected before TCRalphabeta/CD19-depleted stem cell transplant. These receptors were taken from a girl aged 2 to 10 with aplastic anemia, due to receive a stem cell transplant. CDR3s include the opening cysteine and the closing phenylalanine or tryptophan. The D gene is left open where the match is weak. Expanded clones are given a class, and other clones once, few, many or no size at all.

cdr3_nt cdr3_aa j_call clone_size v_call d_call
TGTGCCAGCAGCTTAGGGTGGGGCGGGAGCGGAACAGATACGCAGTATTTT CASSLGWGGSGTDTQYF TRBJ2-3 few TRBV7-2 TRBD2
TGTGCCATCAGCACGACAGGCCAGAGCTCCTACGAGCAGTACTTC CAISTTGQSSYEQYF TRBJ2-7 - TRBV10-3 -
TGTGCCAGCAGTTTCCGTGTGGCTAGCACAGATACGCAGTATTTT CASSFRVASTDTQYF TRBJ2-3 - TRBV12-3/TRBV12-4 -
TGTGCCAGCAGTTTAGACCCAGGGAGGGGCGGGGAGCTGTTTTTT CASSLDPGRGGELFF TRBJ2-2 - TRBV12-3/TRBV12-4 TRBD2
TGCAGTGCGTTAGGGGCGGACACCTACGAGCAGTACTTC CSALGADTYEQYF TRBJ2-7 - TRBV20-1 -
TGTGCCAGCAGCCAAGGGGCCCACCCAGGAGACCAGTACTTC CASSQGAHPGDQYF TRBJ2-5 many TRBV3-1 -
TGCGCCAGCAGCTTGGAAGGAGGCCGGGGCACTGAAGCTTTCTTT CASSLEGGRGTEAFF TRBJ1-1 - TRBV5-1 -
TGTGCCAGCTCACCACTAGACAGGGACTCACCCCTCCACTTT CASSPLDRDSPLHF TRBJ1-6 - TRBV18 TRBD1
TGTGCCAGCAGCCTCAAAACGGACGGAAAAACGGAGACCCAGTACTTC CASSLKTDGKTETQYF TRBJ2-5 - TRBV4-2 -
TGCAGCGTTGGCCGTAGGGACGGGGAGCTGTTTTTT CSVGRRDGELFF TRBJ2-2 - TRBV29-1 -
TGCAGTGCTAGAGATTACAGGGTCGTGGAAGATACGCAGTATTTT CSARDYRVVEDTQYF TRBJ2-3 once TRBV20-1 -
TGCAGCGTTGACGGCGGGAGTCAAGCAGATACGCAGTATTTT CSVDGGSQADTQYF TRBJ2-3 many TRBV29-1 TRBD2
TGTGCCAGCTCACCGGGACTAGCGGGCCCCGGAGGGGAGACCCAGTACTTC CASSPGLAGPGGETQYF TRBJ2-5 - TRBV18 TRBD2
TGTGCTAGTGGTTCCACTCAGTTCGCAGATACGCAGTATTTT CASGSTQFADTQYF TRBJ2-3 few TRBV12-5 -
TGTGCCAGCAGTTTTGGGACTAGCGGCGTTTCGAACACCGGGGAGCTGTTTTTT CASSFGTSGVSNTGELFF TRBJ2-2 few TRBV6-5 TRBD2
TGTGCCAGCAGTGGCGAACGGGTGCTCTCCTACAATGAGCAGTTCTTC CASSGERVLSYNEQFF TRBJ2-1 - TRBV2 -
TGTGCCTGGAGTGATACGGGATTGAAGACTGAAGCTTTCTTT CAWSDTGLKTEAFF TRBJ1-1 - TRBV30 -
TGTGCCAGCAGAGAAGGGACAGTAGAGACCCAGTACTTC CASREGTVETQYF TRBJ2-5 few TRBV28 TRBD1
TGTGCCAGCAGTTACTCGACAGGGCCGAACACTGAAGCTTTCTTT CASSYSTGPNTEAFF TRBJ1-1 - TRBV6-5 TRBD1
TGTGCCAGCAGCTTAGTAACTAGTCGGTTGGCCGAGCAGTACTTC CASSLVTSRLAEQYF TRBJ2-7 - TRBV7-6 -
TGTGCCAGCAGCTTGACAGGGTTCTCTAACTATGGCTACACCTTC CASSLTGFSNYGYTF TRBJ1-2 - TRBV6-1 TRBD1
TGCAGTGCTGGGCCGTGGCAGCGCGTCGAGCAGTACTTC CSAGPWQRVEQYF TRBJ2-7 - TRBV20-1 -
TGTGCCACCAGCAGTCAGGGGGGTGAAGATACGCAGTATTTT CATSSQGGEDTQYF TRBJ2-3 - TRBV15 -
TGTGCCAGCAGCCGGGTGGACGTGGTCGAGCAGTACTTC CASSRVDVVEQYF TRBJ2-7 - TRBV4-2 -
TGTGCCAGCAGCCCTTGGGACAGCCTTAACTATGGCTACACCTTC CASSPWDSLNYGYTF TRBJ1-2 few TRBV14 TRBD1
TGTGCCAGCAGCGCAAGACAGGGAGCGAATCAGCCCAAGCATTTT CASSARQGANQPKHF TRBJ1-5 - TRBV7-9 TRBD1